The entry that follows covers one TCR beta chain sequence. Its antigen is undetermined. Cells sorted as Tregs were CD4+, CD25+ and CD127-/low. Full-length variable regions came from constant-region reverse primers plus semi-nested Nested Universal Primer A PCR. TCRdb reprocessed the 5' RACE reads with MiXCR, giving one entry per CDR3 protein. The table includes approximately 58,000 distinct CDR3 sequences, approximately 27% detected once. The study, taken as a whole, reports: Greatest tumor Treg TCR overlap was with tumor naive CD4+ cells. Whole repertoires were not studied in the larger cohort, only one V-J beta rearrangement.

There are 14 residues in the CDR3. Trimming cost V 5 bases and J 6 bases; bases outside gene matches: 4. Germline CDR1 and CDR2: SGHTA and FQGNSA. The source of this sequence is a female donor with breast cancer. The chain recombines TRBV7-2 with TRBJ1-6; TRBD1 matches 7 bases. Sequencing used tumor-infiltrating Tregs sorted from the breast tumor. The CDR3 reads CASSPRQGNSPLHF. Written as DNA, the CDR3 is TGTGCCAGCAGCCCTCGACAGGGTAATTCACCCCTCCACTTT.